The rows below give T cell receptor beta chains drawn from one sample of a study of blood T cell repertoires in COVID-19. Libraries were prepared by immunoSEQ multiplex PCR; TCRdb keeps only in-frame clonotypes and omits some of them. The table lists under 130,000 clones, approximately 78% of them singletons, with 15% to 17% in the top ten. What was sequenced was peripheral blood. These receptors were obtained from a woman of 80 years or more with acute or convalescent COVID-19. Both conserved end residues are part of each CDR3. A D gene is named only where the DNA matches it firmly. Some rows have no size entry. The others give once, few or many, or a class for an expanded clone.

D gene: .; J gene: TRBJ2-7; clone size: .; V gene: TRBV6-5; CDR3 protein: CASSYSGVRGSYEQYF; CDR3 DNA: TGTGCCAGCAGTTACTCGGGGGTCAGGGGTTCCTACGAGCAGTACTTC
D gene: .; J gene: TRBJ2-7; clone size: .; V gene: TRBV6-2/TRBV6-3; CDR3 protein: CASSYPTYEKRVSYEQYF; CDR3 DNA: TGTGCCAGCAGTTACCCCACCTATGAGAAGCGTGTCTCCTACGAGCAGTACTTC
D gene: TRBD1; J gene: TRBJ2-5; clone size: .; V gene: TRBV2; CDR3 protein: CASSRLTGEETQYF; CDR3 DNA: TGTGCCAGCAGTAGATTGACAGGGGAAGAGACCCAGTACTTC
D gene: TRBD2; J gene: TRBJ2-7; clone size: .; V gene: TRBV4-1; CDR3 protein: CASSQERTSETYEQYF; CDR3 DNA: TGCGCCAGCAGCCAAGAGAGGACTAGCGAGACCTACGAGCAGTACTTC
D gene: .; J gene: TRBJ2-5; clone size: .; V gene: TRBV27; CDR3 protein: CASSLRAGTRPALETQYF; CDR3 DNA: TGTGCCAGCAGTTTAAGGGCTGGGACACGACCCGCCCTTGAGACCCAGTACTTC
D gene: TRBD1; J gene: TRBJ2-5; clone size: many; V gene: TRBV28; CDR3 protein: CASSPGTGDPGAIQETQYF; CDR3 DNA: TGTGCCAGCAGCCCCGGGACAGGGGACCCCGGGGCCATTCAAGAGACCCAGTACTTC
D gene: .; J gene: TRBJ1-6; clone size: .; V gene: TRBV28; CDR3 protein: CASRWDILHNSPLHF; CDR3 DNA: TGTGCCAGCAGATGGGACATCTTACATAATTCACCCCTCCACTTT
D gene: TRBD2; J gene: TRBJ2-7; clone size: .; V gene: TRBV7-2; CDR3 protein: CASRSGGSSYEQYF; CDR3 DNA: TGTGCCAGCAGGAGCGGCGGGAGTTCCTACGAGCAGTACTTC
D gene: TRBD1; J gene: TRBJ2-5; clone size: .; V gene: TRBV29-1; CDR3 protein: CSVTGQGEWETQYF; CDR3 DNA: TGCAGCGTGACGGGACAGGGGGAGTGGGAGACCCAGTACTTC
D gene: TRBD1; J gene: TRBJ1-3; clone size: .; V gene: TRBV19; CDR3 protein: CASSLPGQGRNTIYF; CDR3 DNA: TGTGCCAGTAGCTTACCGGGACAGGGTCGAAACACCATATATTTT
D gene: .; J gene: TRBJ1-2; clone size: .; V gene: TRBV28; CDR3 protein: CASTTGPPYGYTF; CDR3 DNA: TGTGCCAGCACCACAGGGCCCCCTTATGGCTACACCTTC
D gene: .; J gene: TRBJ1-5; clone size: .; V gene: TRBV24-1; CDR3 protein: CATSTAGHSNQPQHF; CDR3 DNA: TGTGCCACCAGTACTGCAGGACATAGCAATCAGCCCCAGCATTTT